The TCR beta chain described here comes from a study of blood T cell repertoires in COVID-19. Study in general: PBMCs, B-cell-depleted T cells, or T cells were the source of the cDNA or gDNA that made up the material.

Method: immunoSEQ multiplex PCR; TCRdb's copy keeps in-frame clones and lacks some. The table includes more than 200,000 clones, about 87% detected once. V lost 8 bases, J lost 3 bases, and 10 bases lay in between. The CDR3 contains 12 residues. Germline CDR1 LNHDA, CDR2 SQIVND (reference sequence). The sample taken for sequencing was peripheral blood. The source is a man in his thirties or forties with COVID-19, enrolled during active disease. J is TRBJ1-2 and V is TRBV19, with a weak D call TRBD1 (5 bases). The CDR3 nucleotides read TGTGCCAGTGTCGGGGGGGACTATGGCTACACCTTC. It encodes CASVGGDYGYTF. Complete variable domain (other parts from reference TRBV19 and TRBJ1-2): DGGITQSPKYLFRKEGQNVTLSCEQNLNHDAMYWYRQDPGQGLRLIYYSQIVNDFQKGDIAEGYSVSREKKESFPLTVTSAQKNPTAFYLCASVGGDYGYTFGSGTRLTVV.